This TCR beta chain is from a study of blood T cell repertoires in COVID-19. The overall study: The samples span acute and convalescent COVID-19 from the United States, Italy and Spain.

V shed 0 bases, J shed 5 bases, and the junction held 7 bases outside the gene matches. The CDR3 is 16 amino acids. CDR1 is SGHRS, CDR2 YFSETQ, per germline. Authors' methods: Cell counts per sample came from amplifying reference gene primers. TCRdb keeps only in-frame clones here, not all; method: immunoSEQ multiplex PCR. V and J calls plus clone size are reproduced from that table; the DNA served to infer D and trimming. The table lists 200,000 to 300,000 clones, approximately 84% of them singletons. The table lists this clone with a count of one. This chain links TRBV5-1 with TRBJ1-4; 7 bases map to TRBD1. The origin of this receptor is a woman aged 80 or over with acute or convalescent COVID-19. Sequencing was performed on peripheral blood. CDR3 sequence (DNA): TGCGCCAGCAGCTTGGTTTCGGGACAGATAAATGAAAAACTGTTTTTT. It encodes CASSLVSGQINEKLFF.